This T cell receptor (beta chain) was identified in a study of cytomegalovirus exposure and HLA in healthy donors. General study results and limits: A later analysis associated roughly 15,000 TCR beta sequences with HLA alleles at a 0.05 false discovery rate.

In the case of this clone: Its target is not known.

Primers: 60 Vbeta forward and 13 Jbeta reverse. Method: immunoSEQ multiplex PCR; TCRdb's copy keeps in-frame clones and lacks some. This table holds under 200,000 clones, about four fifths found once. The V end was cut by 2 bases, the J end by 4 bases, with 12 bases between. The CDR3 is made up of 14 amino acids. The germline V gene has CDR1 GTSNPN and CDR2 SVGIG (reference sequence). The sample was PBMCs. The rearrangement joins TRBV30 to TRBJ1-5; maybe TRBD1 (6 bases). The clonotype originates from a man aged 50 to 60 in good health and CMV-seropositive. Here the CDR3 DNA reads TGTGCCTGGAGTCCGGACAGCTCTAATCAGCCCCAGCATTTT. It translates to CAWSPDSSNQPQHF.